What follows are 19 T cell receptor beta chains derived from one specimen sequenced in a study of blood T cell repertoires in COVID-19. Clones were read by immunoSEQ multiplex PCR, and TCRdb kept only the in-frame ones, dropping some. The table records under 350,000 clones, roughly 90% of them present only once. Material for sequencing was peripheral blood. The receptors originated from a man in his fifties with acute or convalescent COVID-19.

In nucleotides, the CDR3 is TGCGCCAGCAGTGAGGGCGAAGCCCGGGGGTACACCTTC. It codes for CASSEGEARGYTF. The chain employs TRBV10-2 and TRBJ1-2, with D possibly TRBD1 on 5 matching bases. Germline V gene sequence: CDR1 WSHSY, CDR2 SAAADI. This CDR3 is built from 13 residues. The V and J ends lost 2 bases and 11 bases respectively, with 15 bases between them.

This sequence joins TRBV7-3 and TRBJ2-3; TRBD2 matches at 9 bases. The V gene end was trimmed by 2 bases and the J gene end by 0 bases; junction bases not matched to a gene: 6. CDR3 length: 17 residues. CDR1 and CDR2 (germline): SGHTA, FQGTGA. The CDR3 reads CASSLGRGGASTDTQYF. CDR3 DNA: TGTGCCAGCAGCTTAGGCCGCGGGGGGGCCAGCACAGATACGCAGTATTTT. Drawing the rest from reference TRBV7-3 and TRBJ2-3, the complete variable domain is GAGVSQTPSNKVTEKGKYVELRCDPISGHTALYWYRQSLGQGPEFLIYFQGTGAADDSGLPNDRFFAVRPEGSVSTLKIQRTERGDSAVYLCASSLGRGGASTDTQYFGPGTRLTVL.

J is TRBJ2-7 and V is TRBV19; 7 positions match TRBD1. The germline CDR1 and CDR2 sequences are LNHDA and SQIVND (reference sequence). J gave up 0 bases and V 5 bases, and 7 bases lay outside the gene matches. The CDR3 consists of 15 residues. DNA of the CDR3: TGTGCCAGTAGTGAAAGGACAGGTGGCTCCTACGAGCAGTACTTC. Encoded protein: CASSERTGGSYEQYF.

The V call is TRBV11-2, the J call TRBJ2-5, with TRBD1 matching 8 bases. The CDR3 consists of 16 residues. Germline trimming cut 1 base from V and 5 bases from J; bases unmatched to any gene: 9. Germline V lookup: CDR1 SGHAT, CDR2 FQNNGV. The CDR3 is CASSLGQGAPWETQYF. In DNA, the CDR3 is TGTGCCAGCAGCTTAGGTCAGGGGGCGCCTTGGGAGACCCAGTACTTC.

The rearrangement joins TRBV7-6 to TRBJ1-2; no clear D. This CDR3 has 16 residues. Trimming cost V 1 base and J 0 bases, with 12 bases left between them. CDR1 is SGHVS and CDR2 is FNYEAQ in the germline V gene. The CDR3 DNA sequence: TGTGCCAGCAGCTTAGGCCCCCAGGAAGCTAACTATGGCTACACCTTC. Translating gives CASSLGPQEANYGYTF.

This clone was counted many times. The CDR3 region has the DNA TGTGCCAGCAGCCAAGACCAGGGACAGACGAATACGCAGTATTTT. Translation gives CASSQDQGQTNTQYF. J is TRBJ2-3 and V is TRBV4-2, with 7 positions matching TRBD1. The CDR3 runs 15 residues. Trimming at V came to 0 bases and at J to 7 bases, leaving 7 bases not matched to a gene. CDR1 and CDR2 from the germline V gene are LGHNA and YNFKEQ.

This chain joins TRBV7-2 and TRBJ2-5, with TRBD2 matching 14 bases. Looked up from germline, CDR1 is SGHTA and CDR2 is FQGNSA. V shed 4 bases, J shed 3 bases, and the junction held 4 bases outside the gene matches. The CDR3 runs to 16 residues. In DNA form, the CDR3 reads TGTGCCAGCAGCTCCCGACTAGCGGGGGGGGAAGAGACCCAGTACTTC. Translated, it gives CASSSRLAGGEETQYF.

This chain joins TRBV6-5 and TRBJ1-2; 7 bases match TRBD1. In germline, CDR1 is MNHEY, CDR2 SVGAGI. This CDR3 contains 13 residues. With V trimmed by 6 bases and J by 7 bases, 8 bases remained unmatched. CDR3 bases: TGTGCCAGCAGATTCACAGGGGATGGTGGCTACACCTTC. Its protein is CASRFTGDGGYTF.

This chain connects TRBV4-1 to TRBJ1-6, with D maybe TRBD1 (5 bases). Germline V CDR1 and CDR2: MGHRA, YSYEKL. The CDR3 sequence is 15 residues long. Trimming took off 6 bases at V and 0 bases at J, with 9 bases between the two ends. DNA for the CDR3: TGCGCCAGCAGGCAGGGAAGCTCCTATAATTCACCCCTCCACTTT. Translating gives CASRQGSSYNSPLHF.

Written as DNA, the CDR3 is TGTGCCAGCTCACAGGGAGCGGGGGGTCCAGATACGCAGTATTTT. This gives the protein CASSQGAGGPDTQYF. This chain links TRBV18 with TRBJ2-3; 9 nucleotides agree with TRBD2. The CDR3 runs 15 residues. CDR1 is KGHSH, CDR2 LQKENI, per germline. The J segment lost 4 bases and the V segment lost 4 bases, leaving 6 bases of the junction unmatched.

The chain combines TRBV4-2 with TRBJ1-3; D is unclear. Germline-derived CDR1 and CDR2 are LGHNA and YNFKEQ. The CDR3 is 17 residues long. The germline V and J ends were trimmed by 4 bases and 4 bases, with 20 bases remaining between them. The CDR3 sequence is CASSRQLPLGRGNTIYF. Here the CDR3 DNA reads TGTGCCAGCAGCCGGCAACTGCCTCTCGGGAGAGGAAACACCATATATTTT.

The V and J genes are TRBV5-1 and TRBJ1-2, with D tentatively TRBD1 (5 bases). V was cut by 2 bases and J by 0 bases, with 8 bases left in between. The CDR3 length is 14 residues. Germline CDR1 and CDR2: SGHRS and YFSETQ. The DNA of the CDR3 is TGCGCCAGCAGCTTCGGGGGAACTAACTATGGCTACACCTTC. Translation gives CASSFGGTNYGYTF.

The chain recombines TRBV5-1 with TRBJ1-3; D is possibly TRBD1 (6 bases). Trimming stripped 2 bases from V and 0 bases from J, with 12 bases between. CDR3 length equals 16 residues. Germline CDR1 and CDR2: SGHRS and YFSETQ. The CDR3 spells CASSLSWTASGNTIYF. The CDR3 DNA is TGCGCCAGCAGCTTATCCTGGACAGCCTCTGGAAACACCATATATTTT.

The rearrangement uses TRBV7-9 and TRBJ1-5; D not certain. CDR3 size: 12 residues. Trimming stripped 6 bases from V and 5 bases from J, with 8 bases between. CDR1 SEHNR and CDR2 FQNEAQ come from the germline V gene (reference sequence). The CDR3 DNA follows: TGTGCCAGCAGTTACAGTGATCAGCCCCAGCATTTT. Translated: CASSYSDQPQHF. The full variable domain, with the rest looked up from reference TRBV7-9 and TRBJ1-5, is DTGVSQNPRHKITKRGQNVTFRCDPISEHNRLYWYRQTLGQGPEFLTYFQNEAQLEKSRLLSDRFSAERPKGSFSTLEIQRTEQGDSAMYLCASSYSDQPQHFGDGTRLSIL.

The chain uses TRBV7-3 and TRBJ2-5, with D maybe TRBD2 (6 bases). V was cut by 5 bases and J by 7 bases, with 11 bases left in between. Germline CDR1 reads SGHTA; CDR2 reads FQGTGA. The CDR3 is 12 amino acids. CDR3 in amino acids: CASSLDYGTQYF. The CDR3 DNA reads TGTGCCAGCAGCCTGGACTACGGGACCCAGTACTTC.

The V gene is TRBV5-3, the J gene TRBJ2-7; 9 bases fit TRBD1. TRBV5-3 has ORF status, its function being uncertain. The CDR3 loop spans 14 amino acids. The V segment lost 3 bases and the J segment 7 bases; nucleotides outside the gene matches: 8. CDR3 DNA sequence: TGTGCCAGAAGCTCGAGGACAGGGGTAAGAGAGCAGTACTTC. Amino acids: CARSSRTGVREQYF.

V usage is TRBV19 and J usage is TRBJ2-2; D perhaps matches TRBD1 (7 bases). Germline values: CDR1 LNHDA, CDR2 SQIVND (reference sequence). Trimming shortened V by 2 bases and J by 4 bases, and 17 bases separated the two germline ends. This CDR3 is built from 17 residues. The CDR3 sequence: CASSIQYGGQPTGELFF. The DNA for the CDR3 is TGTGCCAGTAGTATACAGTACGGGGGACAGCCCACCGGGGAGCTGTTTTTT.

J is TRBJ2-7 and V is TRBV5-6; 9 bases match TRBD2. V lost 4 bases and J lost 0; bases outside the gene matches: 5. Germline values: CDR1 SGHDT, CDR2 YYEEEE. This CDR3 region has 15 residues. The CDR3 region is CASSLSGGFSYEQYF. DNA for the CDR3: TGTGCCAGCAGCCTTAGCGGGGGATTCTCCTACGAGCAGTACTTC. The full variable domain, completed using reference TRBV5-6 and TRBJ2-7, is DAGVTQSPTHLIKTRGQQVTLRCSPKSGHDTVSWYQQALGQGPQFIFQYYEEEERQRGNFPDRFSGHQFPNYSSELNVNALLLGDSALYLCASSLSGGFSYEQYFGPGTRLTVT.

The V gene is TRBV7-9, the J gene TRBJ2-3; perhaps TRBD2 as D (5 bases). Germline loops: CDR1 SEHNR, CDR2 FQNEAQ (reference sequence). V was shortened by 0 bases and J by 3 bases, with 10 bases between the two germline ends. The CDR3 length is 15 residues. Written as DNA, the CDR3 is TGTGCCAGCAGCTTAGCGGAGACTAAAACAGATACGCAGTATTTT. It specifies CASSLAETKTDTQYF. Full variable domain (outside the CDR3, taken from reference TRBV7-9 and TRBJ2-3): DTGVSQNPRHKITKRGQNVTFRCDPISEHNRLYWYRQTLGQGPEFLTYFQNEAQLEKSRLLSDRFSAERPKGSFSTLEIQRTEQGDSAMYLCASSLAETKTDTQYFGPGTRLTVL.